This T cell receptor (beta chain) was captured by sequencing in a study of T cells in Graves' hyperthyroidism and ophthalmopathy. Study results and limitations: Most thyroid clonotypes with frequency above 0.001 were detected in blood.

This clonotype was counted between two and nine times. What it binds is unknown. Diagnosis relied on clinical symptoms, serum thyroxine and TRAb, thyroid ultrasound and orbital computed tomography. Researchers amplified the TCR beta CDR3 regions from RNA transcripts. Using the HTBI primer set, a first-round RT-PCR was run on the TCR CDR3. Each CDR3 protein gets one entry after TCRdb re-called the multiplex PCR reads with MiXCR. This sample yields some 490,000 distinct CDR3 sequences, of which about 20% are seen a single time; about half belongs to the top ten. In germline, CDR1 is SGDLS, CDR2 YYNGEE. Trimming cost V 0 bases and J 3 bases; bases outside gene matches: 2. The CDR3 spans 15 residues.

The sequencing input was blood. This receptor was identified in a woman in her 70s with Graves' ophthalmopathy. The genes are TRBV9 and TRBJ1-2; 10 bases are shared with TRBD1. Written as DNA, the CDR3 is TGTGCCAGCAGCGTAGCTGGACAGGGGGACTATGGCTACACCTTC. Protein sequence: CASSVAGQGDYGYTF.